The sample holds a few counts of the clone carrying this TCR beta chain. The CDR3 spans 14 residues. Germline-derived CDR1 and CDR2 are SQVTM and ANQGSEA. The data are from a study of blood T cells in healthy people across ages. The use of a sample-barcoded 5' primer and a J-beta primer mix characterized a second PCR of roughly 6 to 11 cycles. All cDNA molecules were each tagged by a template-switch adaptor with 12 random nucleotides. TCRdb fed the 5' RACE reads into MiXCR, producing one record per CDR3 protein. Of hundreds of thousands of distinct CDR3 sequences in the sample, about a fifth were seen once.

The rearrangement uses TRBV29-1 and TRBJ2-1; perhaps TRBD1 as D (5 bases). The J call may be faulty, since TRBJ2-5 better matches the DNA end. The TCR originated in an older man in good health. Material: blood. For the CDR3, the DNA is TGCAGCGTCGCCGACAGTACAATAAAAGAGACCCAGTACTTC. Protein product: CSVADSTIKETQYF.